The present TCR beta chain was sequenced within a study of blood T cell repertoires in COVID-19. V shed 7 bases and J 1 base; nucleotides not matched to a gene: 3. CDR3 length: 13 amino acids. From germline, CDR1 is LNHDA and CDR2 SQIVND (reference sequence). Data came from immunoSEQ multiplex PCR; TCRdb stores just in-frame clones and leaves some out. The sample contains over 300,000 clones, nearly 90% of which appear only once. This rearrangement joins TRBV19 to TRBJ1-1, with 7 bases aligning to TRBD1. The sequence came from a woman in her 30s who had recovered from COVID-19. Source material: PBMCs or T cells enriched from blood (not recorded which). This CDR3 is CASTRTGNTEAFF. CDR3 in DNA: TGTGCCAGTACCCGGACAGGGAACACTGAAGCTTTCTTT. The variable domain in full, with the rest retrieved from reference TRBV19 and TRBJ1-1, is DGGITQSPKYLFRKEGQNVTLSCEQNLNHDAMYWYRQDPGQGLRLIYYSQIVNDFQKGDIAEGYSVSREKKESFPLTVTSAQKNPTAFYLCASTRTGNTEAFFGQGTRLTVV.